These T cell receptor beta chains were read from a single sample in a study of post-analysis software for immune sequencing data. TCRdb used MiXCR to reprocess the PCR reads, holding one entry per CDR3 protein. Of hundreds of thousands of distinct CDR3 sequences in the sample, 53% were seen once. Source material: blood. The receptors derive from a girl under 18 with multiple sclerosis. CDR3s include the opening cysteine and the closing phenylalanine or tryptophan. The D gene is left open where the match is weak. Rows give clone size only sometimes, using once, few, many, or a class for an expanded clone.

v_call	clone_size	d_call	j_call	cdr3_aa	cdr3_nt
TRBV29-1	-	-	TRBJ1-2	CSVGSGASFNYGYTF	TGCAGCGTTGGGAGCGGAGCCAGCTTTAACTATGGCTACACCTTC
TRBV7-6	-	-	TRBJ1-5	CASSLALDSNQPQHF	TGTGCCAGCAGCTTAGCGTTAGATAGCAATCAGCCCCAGCATTTT
TRBV29-1	-	TRBD1	TRBJ1-2	CSEGTEPYGYTF	TGCAGCGAAGGGACAGAGCCATATGGCTACACCTTC
TRBV29-1	-	TRBD1	TRBJ2-7	CSVLTFTGTGGYEQYF	TGCAGCGTCTTGACCTTTACCGGGACAGGCGGCTACGAGCAGTACTTC
TRBV2	-	-	TRBJ2-3	CASSAGEPSTDTQYF	TGTGCCAGCAGTGCGGGCGAGCCTAGCACAGATACGCAGTATTTT
TRBV7-8	-	TRBD1	TRBJ2-5	CASSLGLGGYRETQYF	TGTGCCAGCAGCTTGGGGTTAGGGGGCTATAGAGAGACCCAGTACTTC
TRBV29-1	few	TRBD1	TRBJ2-7	CSARTGAGEQYF	TGCAGCGCTCGGACAGGGGCCGGGGAGCAGTACTTC
TRBV7-3	few	-	TRBJ2-5	CASSLPSAQGETQYF	TGTGCCAGCAGCTTACCTAGCGCCCAGGGGGAGACCCAGTACTTC
TRBV10-3	few	-	TRBJ2-6	CAIRPGPETAGANVLTF	TGTGCCATCAGGCCGGGTCCCGAAACAGCTGGGGCCAACGTCCTGACTTTC
TRBV20-1	-	TRBD2	TRBJ2-5	CSASIAGVETQYF	TGCAGTGCTAGCATAGCGGGAGTGGAGACCCAGTACTTC